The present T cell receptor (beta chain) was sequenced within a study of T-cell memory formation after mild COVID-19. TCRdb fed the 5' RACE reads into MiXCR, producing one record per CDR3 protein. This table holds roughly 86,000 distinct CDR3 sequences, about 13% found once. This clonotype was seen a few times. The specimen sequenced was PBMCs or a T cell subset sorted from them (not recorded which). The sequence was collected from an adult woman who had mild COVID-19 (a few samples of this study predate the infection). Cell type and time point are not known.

CDR3 coding DNA: TGTGCCAGCAGTGAGGGGGGACAGGGCGGCAATCAGCCCCAGCATTTT. Its protein is CASSEGGQGGNQPQHF. The chain is built from TRBV25-1 and TRBJ1-5, with 9 bases fitting TRBD1. CDR1 MGHDK and CDR2 SYGVNS come from the germline V gene. The junction had 5 bases not matched to a gene; V was cut back by 3 bases and J by 2 bases. The CDR3 covers 16 residues.